This T cell receptor beta chain was sequenced during a study of shared clonotypes between healthy human individuals. Sequenced by immunoSEQ multiplex PCR; TCRdb stores in-frame clones only, minus some. The data show about a million clones, with roughly 70% seen just once and over 1.3% held by the top ten. The TCR sequence derives from a man in his late teens or twenties in good health. Sequencing was done on a sample of memory CD4+ T cells sorted from blood. Described subset: CD45RA-negative fraction.

CDR3 protein: CASSLTLGSTETQYF. In nucleotides, the CDR3 is TGTGCCAGCAGCTTAACTCTAGGTTCAACAGAGACCCAGTACTTC. The V gene is TRBV5-6, the J gene TRBJ2-5, with D unclear. The CDR3 sequence is 15 residues long. V lost 2 bases and J 4 bases, leaving 15 bases between the germline ends. CDR1 and CDR2 from the germline V gene are SGHDT and YYEEEE. Together with reference TRBV5-6 and TRBJ2-5, the CDR3 gives the full variable domain: DAGVTQSPTHLIKTRGQQVTLRCSPKSGHDTVSWYQQALGQGPQFIFQYYEEEERQRGNFPDRFSGHQFPNYSSELNVNALLLGDSALYLCASSLTLGSTETQYFGPGTRLLVL.